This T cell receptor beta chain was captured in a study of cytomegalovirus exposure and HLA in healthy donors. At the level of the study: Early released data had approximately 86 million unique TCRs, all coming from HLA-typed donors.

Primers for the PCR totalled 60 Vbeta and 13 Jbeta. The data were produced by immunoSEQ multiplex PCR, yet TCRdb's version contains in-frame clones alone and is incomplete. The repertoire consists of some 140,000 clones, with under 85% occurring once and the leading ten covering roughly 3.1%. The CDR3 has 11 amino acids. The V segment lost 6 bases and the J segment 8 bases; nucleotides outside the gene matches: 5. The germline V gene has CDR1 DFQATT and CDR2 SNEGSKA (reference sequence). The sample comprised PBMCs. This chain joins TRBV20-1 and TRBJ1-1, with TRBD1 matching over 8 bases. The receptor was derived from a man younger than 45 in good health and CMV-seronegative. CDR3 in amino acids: CSATRGPEAFF. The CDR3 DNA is TGCAGTGCAACCAGGGGGCCGGAAGCTTTCTTT.